This TCR beta chain stems from a study of T-cell memory formation after mild COVID-19. Whole-study results and caveats: The study found contracting CD4+ clones mainly in CM and EM and contracting CD8+ clones in EMRA.

Libraries for TCRalpha and TCRbeta carried sample barcodes and unique molecular identifiers via 5'RACE. TCRdb re-called the 5' RACE reads with MiXCR, one entry per CDR3 protein. The table includes approximately 240,000 distinct CDR3 sequences, 16% detected once. Per germline, CDR1 DFQATT and CDR2 SNEGSKA (reference sequence). V gave up 0 bases and J gave up 6 bases, with 12 bases separating them. The CDR3 length is 15 residues. This clonotype occurred a few times. The antigen is unknown. This TCR derives from a man aged 18 to 35 who had mild COVID-19 (a few samples of this study predate the infection). Cell type and time point are not known. What was sequenced was PBMCs or a T cell subset sorted from them (not recorded which). This chain uses TRBV20-1 with TRBJ1-6; no clear D. The CDR3 coding sequence is TGCAGTGCTAGAGATGTTGCCAGAGGTAATTCACCCCTCCACTTT. Amino acid sequence: CSARDVARGNSPLHF.